These 29 T cell receptor beta chains originate from one sample sequenced in a study of CD4 T cells in relation to SARS-CoV-2 and coronaviruses. Unexposed donor CD4+ T cells date from about 2011-2018, before the COVID-19 pandemic. Isolation of CD4+ T cells took place after approximately 11 days in culture. These receptors lack a known antigen. Some clones are missing from TCRdb's copy, which holds only in-frame ones; the method was immunoSEQ multiplex PCR. This table has some 15,000 clones, around 78% appearing once. Sequenced sample: CD4+ T cells from PBMCs, cultured in vitro. The receptor set was obtained from a human donor in good health.

There are a few counts of this clone. The rearrangement joins TRBV5-6 to TRBJ1-1; D call uncertain. The germline gives CDR1 SGHDT, CDR2 YYEEEE. This CDR3 has 12 amino acids. The ends were cut back, 1 base at V and 7 bases at J, with 8 bases in the middle. The DNA of the CDR3 is TGTGCCAGCAGCTTGTGGCGGAGTGAAGCTTTCTTT. Protein sequence: CASSLWRSEAFF.

The V gene is TRBV29-1, the J gene TRBJ2-5; D not resolved. CDR1 and CDR2 from the germline V gene are SQVTM and ANQGSEA. V dropped 1 base and J dropped 7 bases, with 10 bases sitting between them. CDR3 length equals 12 residues. CDR3 nucleotide sequence: TGCAGCGTTGAAGGGGCACTGGCGACCCAGTACTTC. Its protein product is CSVEGALATQYF.

A single count supports this clone. This chain links TRBV12-5 with TRBJ2-7; D ambiguous. This CDR3 contains 11 residues. The germline V and J ends were trimmed by 4 bases and 7 bases, with 8 bases remaining between them. Per germline, CDR1 LGHNT and CDR2 FRNRAP. CDR3 loop: CASGSILEQYF. The CDR3 DNA follows: TGTGCTAGTGGTTCGATCCTGGAGCAGTACTTC.

This clone was counted a single time. This chain joins TRBV5-4 and TRBJ2-7; 8 bases agree with TRBD1. The CDR3 sequence is 13 residues long. With 2 bases clipped from V and 6 bases from J, the junction kept 4 bases outside the gene matches. Germline CDR1 is SGHNT and CDR2 is YYREEE (reference sequence). The CDR3: CASSFDRGGEQYF. The CDR3 DNA reads as TGTGCCAGCAGCTTTGACAGGGGAGGCGAGCAGTACTTC. The full variable domain, completed using reference TRBV5-4 and TRBJ2-7, is ETGVTQSPTHLIKTRGQQVTLRCSSQSGHNTVSWYQQALGQGPQFIFQYYREEENGRGNFPPRFSGLQFPNYSSELNVNALELDDSALYLCASSFDRGGEQYFGPGTRLTVT.

The V call is TRBV30, the J call TRBJ2-5; D remains unclear. Deletions cut 4 bases from V and 5 bases from J, with 11 bases between. Germline values: CDR1 GTSNPN, CDR2 SVGIG (reference sequence). The CDR3 is 12 amino acids. The CDR3 protein is CAWTSRMETQYF. CDR3 DNA sequence: TGTGCCTGGACCTCAAGGATGGAGACCCAGTACTTC.

This clone was observed a single time. The CDR3 coding sequence is TGTGCCAGCAGTTTTTCCGGGCGGGAGGGCCGCGGGGAGACCCAGTACTTC. As protein: CASSFSGREGRGETQYF. This chain joins TRBV28 and TRBJ2-5; 9 bases agree with TRBD2. V gave up 3 bases and J gave up 5 bases; unmatched junction bases: 13. This CDR3 spans 17 amino acids. Germline CDR1 and CDR2: MDHEN and SYDVKM.

The rearrangement uses TRBV5-5 and TRBJ1-6; 9 nucleotides align to TRBD1. The CDR3 consists of 15 residues. Germline trimming cut 1 base from V and 8 bases from J; bases unmatched to any gene: 4. The V gene's germline CDR1 is SGHKS and CDR2 YYEKEE (reference sequence). This CDR3 reads CASSLLRTGDSPLHF. CDR3 nucleotides: TGTGCCAGCAGCTTGCTTCGGACAGGGGATTCACCCCTCCACTTT.

The chain uses TRBV19 and TRBJ2-3, with 13 bases fitting TRBD2. V shed 5 bases, J shed 6 bases, and the junction held 5 bases outside the gene matches. The CDR3 is 15 amino acids. Germline CDR1 and CDR2: LNHDA and SQIVND (reference sequence). CDR3 sequence: CASSAETSGRDTQYF. The CDR3 DNA is TGTGCCAGTAGTGCCGAGACTAGCGGGAGGGATACGCAGTATTTT.

The chain is built from TRBV15 and TRBJ2-1; TRBD2 agrees at 8 bases. Germline values: CDR1 LNHNV, CDR2 YYDKDF (reference sequence). The V gene end was trimmed by 5 bases and the J gene end by 5 bases; junction bases not matched to a gene: 11. The CDR3 consists of 16 residues. The CDR3 loop is CATSGVGAGGNNEQFF. In DNA form, the CDR3 reads TGTGCCACCAGCGGTGTAGGGGCGGGAGGTAACAATGAGCAGTTCTTC.

This rearrangement joins TRBV5-1 to TRBJ2-1, with 7 bases fitting TRBD2. J lost 6 bases, V lost 3 bases, and 9 bases had no gene match. Germline-derived CDR1 and CDR2 are SGHRS and YFSETQ. CDR3 length equals 15 residues. The CDR3 region is CASSWGLGGGNEQFF. The CDR3 nucleotides read TGCGCCAGCAGCTGGGGATTGGGGGGGGGCAATGAGCAGTTCTTC.

The chain recombines TRBV29-1 with TRBJ1-3; D perhaps matches TRBD1 (6 bases). Trimming took 6 bases from V and 0 from J, leaving 15 bases between them. CDR1 SQVTM and CDR2 ANQGSEA come from the germline V gene. The CDR3 loop spans 15 amino acids. CDR3 sequence reads: CSVSTGSYSGNTIYF. DNA for the CDR3: TGCAGCGTGTCGACAGGCTCATACTCTGGAAACACCATATATTTT. Based on the CDR3 plus reference TRBV29-1 and TRBJ1-3, the full variable domain is SAVISQKPSRDICQRGTSLTIQCQVDSQVTMMFWYRQQPGQSLTLIATANQGSEATYESGFVIDKFPISRPNLTFSTLTVSNMSPEDSSIYLCSVSTGSYSGNTIYFGEGSWLTVV.

This clone has only one observation. The rearrangement uses TRBV12-3 or TRBV12-4 and TRBJ1-4; D call uncertain. Trimming took off 6 bases at V and 12 bases at J, with 11 bases between the two ends. This CDR3 has 11 amino acids. The CDR3 nucleotides are TGTGCCAGCAGAGGAGTTGAGGAACTGTTTTTT. Its protein is CASRGVEELFF.

This clone showed up just once. The CDR3 loop reads CASSLGSGGAYGYTF. Written as DNA, the CDR3 is TGCGCCAGCAGCTTGGGATCCGGAGGGGCCTATGGCTACACCTTC. The chain links TRBV5-1 to TRBJ1-2; D is perhaps TRBD1 (5 bases). V was clipped by 0 bases and J by 4 bases, with 13 bases between them. Germline CDR1 is SGHRS and CDR2 is YFSETQ. The CDR3 spans 15 residues.

The V gene is TRBV25-1, the J gene TRBJ1-5; TRBD1 is a possible D gene (5 bases). Trimming left V 2 bases short and J 9 bases short, with 20 bases between. The V gene's germline CDR1 is MGHDK and CDR2 SYGVNS. The CDR3 runs 16 residues. The CDR3 sequence is CASSEPGPLGSRPQHF. The CDR3 DNA sequence: TGTGCCAGCAGTGAACCGGGACCCCTAGGCTCGAGGCCCCAGCATTTT.

The rearrangement links TRBV20-1 to TRBJ1-6; possibly TRBD1 for D (6 bases). The V end lost 3 bases, the J end lost 9 bases, and 15 bases lay between the germline ends. The CDR3 is 14 amino acids. Germline lookup yields CDR1 DFQATT and CDR2 SNEGSKA (reference sequence). The CDR3 DNA follows: TGCAGTGCTAGTCCAGGGGTTGTCGGTTCACCCCTCCACTTT. Protein sequence: CSASPGVVGSPLHF.

V is TRBV2 and J is TRBJ2-7; D may be TRBD2 (6 bases). CDR1 and CDR2 (germline): SNHLY, FYNNEI. This CDR3 region has 16 residues. The V gene lost 5 bases and the J gene lost 0 bases, with 17 bases spanning the gap. This chain's CDR3 is CASSQRRAGSSYEQYF. DNA for the CDR3: TGTGCCAGCAGTCAAAGGAGGGCAGGTAGCTCCTACGAGCAGTACTTC.

The chain couples TRBV2 to TRBJ2-3; 11 nucleotides line up with TRBD1. The CDR3 runs 16 residues. V dropped 5 bases and J dropped 1; count of bases not matched to a gene: 5. Per the germline V gene, CDR1 is SNHLY and CDR2 is FYNNEI. CDR3: CASSLGTGGRTDTQYF. CDR3 coding DNA: TGTGCCAGCAGTCTTGGGACAGGGGGTCGCACAGATACGCAGTATTTT.

The gene calls are TRBV10-1 and TRBJ2-5; no reliable D call. Trimming pared 2 bases from V and 5 bases from J, leaving 9 bases between. The CDR3 is 13 residues long. Germline V gene data show CDR1 as WNHNN and CDR2 as SYGVQD (reference sequence). The DNA for the CDR3 is TGCGCCAGCAGTGAGAAATTATATGAGACCCAGTACTTC. Translation: CASSEKLYETQYF.

The chain recombines TRBV5-4 with TRBJ2-3; D may correspond to TRBD1 or TRBD2 (5 bases each). Germline CDR1 reads SGHNT; CDR2 reads YYREEE (reference sequence). The V gene lost 7 bases and the J gene lost 5 bases, with 17 bases spanning the gap. The CDR3 has 14 residues. The CDR3 loop reads CASYRDLRVDTQYF. The CDR3 region has the DNA TGTGCCAGCTATCGGGACCTCCGGGTAGATACGCAGTATTTT.

The chain recombines TRBV6-5 with TRBJ2-7; possibly TRBD2 for D (6 bases). The length of the CDR3 is 16 residues. The V gene lost 0 bases and the J gene lost 3 bases, with 15 bases spanning the gap. Germline V gene data show CDR1 as MNHEY and CDR2 as SVGAGI. CDR3 in DNA: TGTGCCAGCAGTTACTCGATTGGAGGGTTGGGCTACGAGCAGTACTTC. Amino acids: CASSYSIGGLGYEQYF.

The V call is TRBV18, the J call TRBJ2-7; no reliable D call. Trimming took off 2 bases at V and 1 base at J, with 15 bases between the two ends. The V gene's germline CDR1 is KGHSH and CDR2 LQKENI. The CDR3 extends over 16 amino acids. CDR3 in DNA: TGTGCCAGCTCACCATCGGGTCGGGCCGCGTCCTACGAGCAGTACTTC. It translates to CASSPSGRAASYEQYF. The whole variable domain, remainder taken from reference TRBV18 and TRBJ2-7, is NAGVMQNPRHLVRRRGQEARLRCSPMKGHSHVYWYRQLPEEGLKFMVYLQKENIIDESGMPKERFSAEFPKEGPSILRIQQVVRGDSAAYFCASSPSGRAASYEQYFGPGTRLTVT.

As DNA, the CDR3 is TGTGCCAGCAGCTTGTCAGGGAACCCTCCTGGGGCCAACGTCCTGACTTTC. As protein: CASSLSGNPPGANVLTF. The chain combines TRBV5-8 with TRBJ2-6; maybe TRBD1 (5 bases). CDR3 size: 17 residues. The germline CDR1 and CDR2 sequences are SGHTS and YDEGEE. Trimming cost V 1 base and J 2 bases, with 13 bases left between them.

The chain joins TRBV6-5 to TRBJ1-1; the D gene is possibly TRBD1 (6 bases). V dropped 6 bases and J dropped 2 bases, with 10 bases sitting between them. CDR1 MNHEY and CDR2 SVGAGI come from the germline V gene. The CDR3 spans 13 residues. This CDR3 is CASSKGDNTEAFF. The CDR3 region has the DNA TGTGCCAGCAGCAAGGGGGACAACACTGAAGCTTTCTTT.

The chain recombines TRBV6-5 with TRBJ1-5; unclear D gene. Germline CDR1 is MNHEY and CDR2 is SVGAGI. The germline V and J ends were trimmed by 2 bases and 4 bases, with 3 bases remaining between them. The CDR3 loop spans 12 amino acids. The CDR3 DNA follows: TGTGCCAGCAGTTACATTAATCAGCCCCAGCATTTT. As protein: CASSYINQPQHF.

The table lists this clone with a count of one. The chain combines TRBV7-9 with TRBJ2-3; D might be TRBD1 or TRBD2, each matching 5 bases. In germline, CDR1 is SEHNR, CDR2 FQNEAQ (reference sequence). V lost 4 bases to trimming and J lost 8 bases, with 19 bases between them. The CDR3 length is 15 residues. Here the CDR3 reads CASSWDAGALGTQYF. CDR3 nucleotide sequence: TGTGCCAGCAGCTGGGACGCCGGAGCGTTAGGTACGCAGTATTTT. Full variable domain (rest looked up from reference TRBV7-9 and TRBJ2-3): DTGVSQNPRHKITKRGQNVTFRCDPISEHNRLYWYRQTLGQGPEFLTYFQNEAQLEKSRLLSDRFSAERPKGSFSTLEIQRTEQGDSAMYLCASSWDAGALGTQYFGPGTRLTVL.

V and J are TRBV18 and TRBJ1-2; D may be TRBD1 (5 bases). The CDR3 has 16 amino acids. CDR1 and CDR2 from the germline V gene are KGHSH and LQKENI. The V and J ends lost 3 bases and 0 bases respectively, with 14 bases between them. CDR3 amino acids: CASSPLRAGANYGYTF. As DNA, the CDR3 is TGTGCCAGCTCACCCCTCAGGGCGGGAGCTAACTATGGCTACACCTTC.

The J gene is TRBJ1-2, the V gene TRBV5-4; D gene unclear. This CDR3 has 13 residues. The germline V and J ends were trimmed by 0 bases and 3 bases, with 6 bases remaining between them. Germline values: CDR1 SGHNT, CDR2 YYREEE (reference sequence). CDR3 sequence reads: CASSLGQDYGYTF. The CDR3 DNA is TGTGCCAGCAGCTTGGGTCAGGACTATGGCTACACCTTC.

The V call is TRBV30, the J call TRBJ2-3; 8 nucleotides match TRBD2. Trimming took 2 bases from V and 4 from J; bases not matched to a gene: 11. This CDR3 has 16 amino acids. Looked up from germline, CDR1 is GTSNPN and CDR2 is SVGIG (reference sequence). In DNA, the CDR3 is TGTGCCTGGAGTTACGGGAATAGCGGGGACTCAGATACGCAGTATTTT. It encodes CAWSYGNSGDSDTQYF.

This sequence joins TRBV2 and TRBJ2-5, with 11 bases aligning to TRBD2. The CDR3 covers 15 residues. J gave up 4 bases and V 11 bases, and 12 bases lay outside the gene matches. Looked up from germline, CDR1 is SNHLY and CDR2 is FYNNEI. The DNA for the CDR3 is TGTGCCTCAACCCGGCTAGCGGGAGGATCAGAGACCCAGTACTTC. Protein sequence: CASTRLAGGSETQYF.